This is a list of T cell receptor beta chains from one sample in a study of T cell repertoires in cytomegalovirus infection. TCRdb ran MiXCR on the reads and lists one entry per CDR3 protein. The sample lists roughly 990,000 distinct CDR3 sequences; around 32% were seen once. No antigens are known for them. Sequenced material: cultured CD8+ T cells from PBMCs, taken from culture after CMV antigen stimulation. These receptors were collected from a human donor in good health (CMV status not recorded). Some clones in this sample may be carry-over from other donors' samples. The conserved cysteine and the conserved F or W are not part of the CDR3 here. Each record gives: J gene, V gene, CDR3 protein.

J: TRBJ2-5
V: TRBV20-1
CDR3: SARGIEDSQETQY

J: TRBJ2-7
V: TRBV5-5
CDR3: ASALTRGRDEQY

J: TRBJ2-5
V: TRBV7-3
CDR3: ASSTGLGDETQY

J: TRBJ2-1
V: TRBV7-2
CDR3: ASSSALRGGRNEQF

J: TRBJ1-1
V: TRBV27
CDR3: ASSFSINTEAF

J: TRBJ2-5
V: TRBV7-9
CDR3: ASSSTSVSGETQY

J: TRBJ1-5
V: TRBV7-2
CDR3: ASSLIDGQPQH

J: TRBJ2-1
V: TRBV20-1
CDR3: SASQGSYNEQF

J: TRBJ2-2
V: TRBV7-6
CDR3: ASTVTGTNTGELF

J: TRBJ1-4
V: TRBV29-1
CDR3: SVMFIREGRATNEKLF

J: TRBJ1-2
V: TRBV5-5
CDR3: ASSLAWGTGYGYT

J: TRBJ2-3
V: TRBV7-8
CDR3: ASSLASWDTQY

J: TRBJ1-6
V: TRBV6-1
CDR3: ASNDRHSYNSPLH

J: TRBJ2-2
V: TRBV7-7
CDR3: AIQGAEDTGELF

J: TRBJ1-1
V: TRBV5-1
CDR3: ASSSGQGLGEAF

J: TRBJ2-7
V: TRBV7-6
CDR3: ASGTGIYEQY

J: TRBJ1-4
V: TRBV6-6
CDR3: ASSPGILNEKLF

J: TRBJ2-7
V: TRBV4-2
CDR3: ASSQDKRGSSYEQY

J: TRBJ1-1
V: TRBV6-5
CDR3: ASSYSEGGGTEAF

J: TRBJ1-4
V: TRBV6-6
CDR3: ASSPGGDPESATNEKLF

J: TRBJ2-1
V: TRBV7-9
CDR3: AGSHDWLWDNEQF

J: TRBJ1-5
V: TRBV7-2
CDR3: ASSQYFLSNQPQH

J: TRBJ2-7
V: TRBV10-3
CDR3: AIRDVGNYYEQY

J: TRBJ1-3
V: TRBV7-6
CDR3: ASSLKTGGSGNTIY

J: TRBJ2-7
V: TRBV27
CDR3: ASSFRGHSYEQY

J: TRBJ2-3
V: TRBV12-3/TRBV12-4
CDR3: ASSLGRRYRDTQY

J: TRBJ1-5
V: TRBV7-4
CDR3: VSSLDNQPQH

J: TRBJ2-6
V: TRBV6-1
CDR3: ASIEARQLALWKFASGANVLT

J: TRBJ2-2
V: TRBV7-6
CDR3: ASSLLASGTNTGELF

J: TRBJ2-1
V: TRBV7-9
CDR3: ASSPYGQGVSNEQF

J: TRBJ1-1
V: TRBV7-9
CDR3: ASSLYGGDTEAF

J: TRBJ2-1
V: TRBV5-1
CDR3: ASRPGQGRNEQF

J: TRBJ2-2
V: TRBV15
CDR3: ATSRDRLAGVTGELF

J: TRBJ1-4
V: TRBV18
CDR3: ASSPSRGRREKLF

J: TRBJ1-2
V: TRBV7-6
CDR3: ASSLSRDPLT

J: TRBJ1-5
V: TRBV27
CDR3: ASSLSVSNQPQH

J: TRBJ1-2
V: TRBV6-6
CDR3: ASSYSQASEVPYGYT

J: TRBJ2-3
V: TRBV27
CDR3: ASSLWAYGDTQY

J: TRBJ2-2
V: TRBV10-3
CDR3: AISEPPGESGELF